The 18 T cell receptor beta chains below all came from one sample that was sequenced in a study of blood T cell repertoires in COVID-19. Assay used: immunoSEQ multiplex PCR; TCRdb lists only in-frame clones, some missing. The repertoire includes 130,000 to 150,000 clones, less than 90% of them detected once, and approximately 38% sits in the top ten. Sequenced input: peripheral blood. The origin of the receptors is a human donor in a cohort sampled during active COVID-19.

The rearrangement links TRBV5-1 to TRBJ2-2, with D perhaps TRBD2 (6 bases). Deletions cut 6 bases from V and 7 bases from J, with 19 bases between. This CDR3 is 15 amino acids long. CDR1 is SGHRS and CDR2 is YFSETQ in the germline V gene. The CDR3: CASTPVPGDGGELFF. CDR3 bases: TGCGCCAGCACCCCAGTCCCGGGGGATGGCGGGGAGCTGTTTTTT.

CDR3 amino acids: CASSLAGRRDGYTF. Written as DNA, the CDR3 is TGTGCCAGCAGCTTAGCGGGCAGACGCGACGGCTACACCTTC. The rearrangement joins TRBV7-2 to TRBJ1-2, with D hard to call. The CDR3 length is 14 residues. The V gene's germline CDR1 is SGHTA and CDR2 FQGNSA. Trimming removed 0 bases from V and 8 bases from J, with 13 bases in between.

This chain joins TRBV9 and TRBJ2-5, with D tentatively TRBD2 (5 bases). Germline-derived CDR1 and CDR2 are SGDLS and YYNGEE. V was trimmed by 3 bases and J by 3 bases, leaving 12 bases between them. The CDR3 extends over 14 amino acids. CDR3 nucleotides: TGTGCCAGCAGCGAGCCGGGAAGAAAAGAGACCCAGTACTTC. This gives the protein CASSEPGRKETQYF.

The table lists this clone with a count of one. The CDR3 nucleotides read TGTGCCAGCAGTTACCGGTCGGGGAGGTCGGAGGAGCAGTACTTC. Its protein is CASSYRSGRSEEQYF. The chain couples TRBV6-5 to TRBJ2-7; TRBD2 is a possible D gene (6 bases). The germline V gene has CDR1 MNHEY and CDR2 SVGAGI. With 2 bases removed from V and 7 bases from J, the gap between germline ends came to 18 bases. The CDR3 loop spans 15 amino acids.

The genes are TRBV15 and TRBJ2-2, with D hard to call. Trimming removed 6 bases at V and 4 bases at J, with 12 bases between. CDR3 length: 14 residues. Germline values: CDR1 LNHNV, CDR2 YYDKDF (reference sequence). The DNA of the CDR3 is TGTGCCACCAGAACCGACATCTTCACCGGGGAGCTGTTTTTT. Residues: CATRTDIFTGELFF.

The chain joins TRBV10-3 to TRBJ1-1, with D uncertain. The CDR3 consists of 16 residues. Germline loops: CDR1 ENHRY, CDR2 SYGVKD. The V end was cut by 5 bases, the J end by 0 bases, with 16 bases between. This CDR3 reads CAISQGTTGMNTEAFF. CDR3 DNA sequence: TGTGCCATCAGTCAAGGAACTACGGGGATGAACACTGAAGCTTTCTTT.

This clone was counted a few times. The chain has TRBV12-3 or TRBV12-4 and TRBJ1-1; no clear D gene. The germline V and J ends were trimmed by 2 bases and 5 bases, with 6 bases remaining between them. This CDR3 has 12 amino acids. The CDR3 sequence: CASSLLRTEAFF. CDR3 sequence (DNA): TGTGCCAGCAGTTTACTCAGGACTGAAGCTTTCTTT.

The chain uses TRBV19 and TRBJ1-4; 9 nucleotides agree with TRBD1. From germline, CDR1 is LNHDA and CDR2 SQIVND (reference sequence). J was trimmed by 8 bases and V by 5 bases; bases with no gene match: 6. The CDR3 extends over 14 amino acids. CDR3 sequence: CASSPTGGREKLFF. CDR3 DNA: TGTGCCAGTAGTCCTACAGGGGGCCGGGAAAAACTGTTTTTT.

The chain employs TRBV4-2 and TRBJ1-4; 7 bases are a match to TRBD1. Unmatched junction bases numbered 1, after V lost 0 bases and J lost 0 bases. The CDR3 extends over 16 amino acids. In germline, CDR1 is LGHNA, CDR2 YNFKEQ. Written as DNA, the CDR3 is TGTGCCAGCAGCCAAGATACAGGGGCAACTAATGAAAAACTGTTTTTT. Translating it yields CASSQDTGATNEKLFF.

This clone was counted a single time. J is TRBJ2-3 and V is TRBV12-5; TRBD2 matches 9 bases. Looked up from germline, CDR1 is LGHNT and CDR2 is FRNRAP. V trimming: 3 bases; J trimming: 4 bases; junction bases outside the gene matches: 11. The length of the CDR3 is 17 residues. CDR3 in amino acids: CASGFRGRLAVADTQYF. The CDR3 DNA reads TGTGCTAGTGGTTTTAGGGGGCGACTAGCGGTGGCAGATACGCAGTATTTT.

The V and J genes are TRBV9 and TRBJ1-2, with 8 nucleotides matching TRBD1. The CDR3 spans 14 residues. The ends lost 3 bases at V and 4 bases at J; junction bases unmatched: 5. From germline, CDR1 is SGDLS and CDR2 YYNGEE. CDR3 in amino acids: CASSGTGKIYGYTF. CDR3 nucleotide sequence: TGTGCCAGCAGCGGGACAGGGAAAATCTATGGCTACACCTTC.

J is TRBJ1-6 and V is TRBV9, with D possibly being TRBD1 (5 bases). V was clipped by 0 bases and J by 9 bases, with 13 bases between them. The CDR3 runs 15 residues. Germline CDR1 SGDLS, CDR2 YYNGEE. The CDR3 region is CASSVAQGKISPLHF. CDR3 DNA: TGTGCCAGCAGCGTAGCCCAGGGAAAAATTTCACCCCTCCACTTT.

The table lists this clone with a few counts. The chain joins TRBV6-5 to TRBJ1-1; no firm D call. V lost 0 bases to trimming and J lost 7 bases, with 12 bases between them. Per germline, CDR1 MNHEY and CDR2 SVGAGI. The CDR3 has 14 residues. In DNA, the CDR3 is TGTGCCAGCAGTTACTCGGCATCCTTGCATGAAGCTTTCTTT. It yields the protein CASSYSASLHEAFF.

This clone showed up just a few times. This chain links TRBV27 with TRBJ1-6; D unresolved. V was clipped by 11 bases and J by 6 bases, with 11 bases between them. The CDR3 extends over 12 amino acids. CDR1 MNHEY and CDR2 SMNVEV come from the germline V gene (reference sequence). The CDR3 nucleotides read TGTGCCTGCCGAGGGCCTAATTCACCCCTCCACTTT. Translated, it gives CACRGPNSPLHF.

The V call is TRBV7-6, the J call TRBJ2-1, with TRBD1 identical over 10 bases. The V segment lost 5 bases and the J segment 3 bases; nucleotides outside the gene matches: 4. The germline V gene encodes CDR1 SGHVS and CDR2 FNYEAQ. This CDR3 is 15 amino acids long. The CDR3 coding sequence is TGTGCCAGCAGCCAGAGGGACAGGGGCTACAATGAGCAGTTCTTC. Protein product: CASSQRDRGYNEQFF.

This sequence joins TRBV11-3 and TRBJ1-2; D unclear. V shed 5 bases and J shed 1 base, with 17 bases lying between them. CDR3 length: 16 residues. Germline V gene lookup returns CDR1 SGHNT and CDR2 YENEEA. DNA of the CDR3: TGTGCCAGCAGCCTAGCATCCGGGAGGATTAACTATGGCTACACCTTC. This sequence encodes CASSLASGRINYGYTF.

The V gene is TRBV15, the J gene TRBJ1-6; a weak D match, TRBD1 (5 bases). Trimming took off 0 bases at V and 9 bases at J, with 15 bases between the two ends. This CDR3 has 16 amino acids. From germline, CDR1 is LNHNV and CDR2 YYDKDF (reference sequence). The CDR3 sequence: CATSRDPPGMGSPLHF. CDR3 nucleotides: TGTGCCACCAGCAGAGATCCCCCAGGGATGGGTTCACCCCTCCACTTT.

The rearrangement links TRBV6-6 to TRBJ1-2, with TRBD1 matching over 8 bases. The V and J ends lost 2 bases and 6 bases, in that order; junction bases with no gene match: 5. This CDR3 has 14 amino acids. The germline V gene encodes CDR1 MNHNY and CDR2 SVGAGI (reference sequence). CDR3 region: CASSYLDRVNGYTF. The CDR3 region has the DNA TGTGCCAGCAGTTACCTGGACAGGGTGAATGGCTACACCTTC.